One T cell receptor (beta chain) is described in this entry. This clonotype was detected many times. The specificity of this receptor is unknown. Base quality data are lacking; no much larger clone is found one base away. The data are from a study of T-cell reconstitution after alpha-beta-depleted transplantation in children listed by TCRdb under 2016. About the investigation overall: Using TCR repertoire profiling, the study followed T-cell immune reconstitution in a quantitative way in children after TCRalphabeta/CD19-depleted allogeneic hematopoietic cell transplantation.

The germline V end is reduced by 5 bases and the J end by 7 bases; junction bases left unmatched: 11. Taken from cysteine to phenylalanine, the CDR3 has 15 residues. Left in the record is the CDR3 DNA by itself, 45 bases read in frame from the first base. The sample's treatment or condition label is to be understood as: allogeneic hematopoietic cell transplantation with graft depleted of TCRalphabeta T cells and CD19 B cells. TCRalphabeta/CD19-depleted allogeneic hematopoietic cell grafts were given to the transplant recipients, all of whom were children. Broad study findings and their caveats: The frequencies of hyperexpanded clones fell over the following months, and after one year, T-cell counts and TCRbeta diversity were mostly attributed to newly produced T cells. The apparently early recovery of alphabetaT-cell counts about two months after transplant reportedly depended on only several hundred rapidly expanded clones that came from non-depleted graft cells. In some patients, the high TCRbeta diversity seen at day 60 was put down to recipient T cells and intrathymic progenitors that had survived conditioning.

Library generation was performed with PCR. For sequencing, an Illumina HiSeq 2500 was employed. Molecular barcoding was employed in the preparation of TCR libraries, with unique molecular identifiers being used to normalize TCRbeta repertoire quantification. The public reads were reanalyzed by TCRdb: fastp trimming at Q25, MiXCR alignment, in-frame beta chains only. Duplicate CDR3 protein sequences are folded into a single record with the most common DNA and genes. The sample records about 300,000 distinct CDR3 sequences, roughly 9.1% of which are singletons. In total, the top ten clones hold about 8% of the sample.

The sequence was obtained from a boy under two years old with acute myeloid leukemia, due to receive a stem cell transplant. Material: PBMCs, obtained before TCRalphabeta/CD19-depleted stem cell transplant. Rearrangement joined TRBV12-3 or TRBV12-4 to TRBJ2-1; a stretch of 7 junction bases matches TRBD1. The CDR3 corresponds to CASSLYLTGTNEQFF. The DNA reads TGTGCCAGCAGTCTGTACCTGACAGGGACAAATGAGCAGTTCTTC.